Shown below are 12 T cell receptor beta chains from a single sample sequenced in a study of T cell changes during pregnancy in multiple sclerosis. TCRdb keeps only in-frame clones here, not all; method: immunoSEQ multiplex PCR. The sample shows approximately 130,000 clones, about 96% of them seen only once. The sequences come from peripheral blood, collected after pregnancy. The receptors shown here come from a female donor with multiple sclerosis, enrolled in a pregnancy study.

This chain joins TRBV5-1 and TRBJ2-2; a weak D match, TRBD2 (6 bases). Germline CDR1 SGHRS, CDR2 YFSETQ. The CDR3 extends over 16 amino acids. V was cut by 1 base and J by 4 bases, with 14 bases left in between. The chain's CDR3 is CASSLQGAGGTGELFF. The CDR3 nucleotides read TGCGCCAGCAGCTTGCAAGGGGCCGGGGGCACCGGGGAGCTGTTTTTT.

This sequence joins TRBV7-9 and TRBJ2-1; 7 nucleotides match TRBD2. The CDR3 loop spans 13 amino acids. Per germline, CDR1 SEHNR and CDR2 FQNEAQ (reference sequence). V was pared by 1 base and J by 9 bases, with 3 bases of the junction left unmatched. CDR3 coding DNA: TGTGCCAGCAGCTTAGGACTAGCTTCTGAGCAGTTCTTC. It codes for CASSLGLASEQFF.

This clone has a single count. The chain employs TRBV13 and TRBJ1-1, with TRBD1 matching over 8 bases. Germline-derived CDR1 and CDR2 are PRHDT and FYEKMQ (reference sequence). J was trimmed by 4 bases and V by 5 bases; bases with no gene match: 3. This CDR3 has 13 amino acids. The CDR3 DNA reads as TGTGCCAGCAGCCCAACAGGGGGCACTGAAGCTTTCTTT. Translation gives CASSPTGGTEAFF.

The gene calls are TRBV6-5 and TRBJ2-3, with 9 bases lining up with TRBD1. Germline lookup yields CDR1 MNHEY and CDR2 SVGAGI. CDR3 length: 13 residues. With V trimmed by 6 bases and J by 3 bases, 1 base remained unmatched. The CDR3 DNA reads as TGTGCCAGCAGGGACAGGGGTACAGATACGCAGTATTTT. This codes for CASRDRGTDTQYF.

The chain couples TRBV6-6 to TRBJ2-2; TRBD1 is a possible D gene (5 bases). V was shortened by 0 bases and J by 1 base, with 9 bases between the two germline ends. CDR3 length: 16 residues. Per the germline V gene, CDR1 is MNHNY and CDR2 is SVGAGI (reference sequence). CDR3 sequence (DNA): TGTGCCAGCAGTTACTCAATGACAGAGAACACCGGGGAGCTGTTTTTT. It is translated as CASSYSMTENTGELFF.

The V and J genes are TRBV19 and TRBJ2-1; 8 nucleotides align to TRBD2. From germline, CDR1 is LNHDA and CDR2 SQIVND (reference sequence). Trimming cost V 1 base and J 7 bases; bases outside gene matches: 9. The CDR3 consists of 16 residues. In DNA, the CDR3 is TGTGCCAGTAGTATAGGGGGACTAGGGGTAGTAAATGAGCAGTTCTTC. Amino acids: CASSIGGLGVVNEQFF.

This chain connects TRBV5-6 to TRBJ1-5, with TRBD1 matching 10 bases. Trimming removed 4 bases from V and 4 bases from J; junction bases left unmatched: 5. CDR1 and CDR2 (germline): SGHDT, YYEEEE. The CDR3 consists of 15 residues. CDR3 coding DNA: TGTGCCAGCAGCGCGGGACAGGGGATGAATCAGCCCCAGCATTTT. Translating it yields CASSAGQGMNQPQHF.

This chain uses TRBV5-5 with TRBJ2-7; a weak D match, TRBD1 (5 bases). The CDR3 extends over 15 amino acids. Trimming pared 4 bases from V and 11 bases from J, leaving 25 bases between. Germline V gene data show CDR1 as SGHKS and CDR2 as YYEKEE (reference sequence). DNA of the CDR3: TGTGCCAGCAGCCCTGACAGCGCCGTCCCCCTTGAGGAGTACTTC. Translated, it gives CASSPDSAVPLEEYF.

V is TRBV27 and J is TRBJ2-5; TRBD1 aligns across 7 bases. This CDR3 region has 14 residues. Germline CDR1 reads MNHEY; CDR2 reads SMNVEV (reference sequence). The trim removed 5 bases at V and 5 bases at J, leaving 8 bases unmatched. This CDR3 is CASSLGGRWETQYF. CDR3 in DNA: TGTGCCAGCAGTCTAGGGGGCCGATGGGAGACCCAGTACTTC.

The chain uses TRBV28 and TRBJ1-2; 7 nucleotides line up with TRBD1. The germline CDR1 and CDR2 sequences are MDHEN and SYDVKM. The CDR3 totals 13 residues. The J segment lost 7 bases and the V segment lost 6 bases, leaving 8 bases of the junction unmatched. The CDR3, as DNA: TGTGCCAGCAGGGCGCCCGGGACAGCTGGCTACACCTTC. Protein sequence: CASRAPGTAGYTF.

The chain couples TRBV6-1 to TRBJ1-5, with 11 nucleotides matching TRBD1. V lost 7 bases, J lost 3 bases, and 5 bases stayed unmatched. This CDR3 contains 15 residues. Germline V lookup: CDR1 MNHNS, CDR2 SASEGT. For the CDR3, the DNA is TGTGCCAGCACAGGGACAGGGGGATTCAATCAGCCCCAGCATTTT. This translates into CASTGTGGFNQPQHF.

This clone was counted once. The chain has TRBV27 and TRBJ2-2; D is possibly TRBD2 (6 bases). The CDR3 runs to 18 residues. Looked up from germline, CDR1 is MNHEY and CDR2 is SMNVEV (reference sequence). Trimming cost V 7 bases and J 0 bases, with 21 bases left between them. CDR3 coding DNA: TGTGCCAGCACTCTAGAGGGGACTCTATCGACGAACACCGGGGAGCTGTTTTTT. This codes for CASTLEGTLSTNTGELFF.